The rows below give T cell receptor beta chains drawn from one sample of a study of shared clonotypes between healthy human individuals. Using immunoSEQ multiplex PCR, the repertoire was profiled, and TCRdb retains in-frame clones only, with some absent. Seen here are about 2,200,000 clones, approximately 94% observed once, and the top ten hold under 2%. The sample consisted of naive CD8+ T cells from PBMCs. The receptors were gathered from a man between 18 and 35 years old in good health. Some clones in this sample may be carry-over from other donors' samples. Both conserved end residues are part of each CDR3. Fields, in order: clone size, V gene, J gene, D gene, CDR3 DNA, CDR3 protein. A D gene is named only where the DNA matches it firmly. Rows give clone size only sometimes, using once, few, many, or a class for an expanded clone.

NA	TRBV13	TRBJ2-2	NA	TGTGCCAGCAGCTTAGGCCGGGACACGAACACCGGGGAGCTGTTTTTT	CASSLGRDTNTGELFF
NA	TRBV4-2	TRBJ1-4	NA	TGTGCCAGCAGCCAAGATTTGGACCGCGAAGCAACTAATGAAAAACTGTTTTTT	CASSQDLDREATNEKLFF
NA	TRBV11-2	TRBJ2-2	NA	TGTGCCAGCAGCTCTATATTAGCGGTGAACACCGGGGAGCTGTTTTTT	CASSSILAVNTGELFF
NA	TRBV15	TRBJ2-1	NA	TGTGCCACCAGCATTGATCCCCTAGCGCTATACTACAATGAGCAGTTCTTC	CATSIDPLALYYNEQFF
NA	TRBV27	TRBJ2-7	NA	TGTGCCAGCAGTCTTACAGTATCCTACGAGCAGTACTTC	CASSLTVSYEQYF
NA	TRBV2	TRBJ2-6	NA	TGTGCCAGCATCTGGGGCAGGTCCGCTGGGGCCAACGTCCTGACTTTC	CASIWGRSAGANVLTF
NA	TRBV6-5	TRBJ2-7	TRBD2	TGTGCCAGCAGTCCTACCGGGACTAGCGGGATCGAGCAGTACTTC	CASSPTGTSGIEQYF
NA	TRBV10-3	TRBJ2-3	TRBD2	TGTGCCATCAGTGTCGCGGCTAGCGGGAGCACAGATACGCAGTATTTT	CAISVAASGSTDTQYF
NA	TRBV9	TRBJ2-3	TRBD2	TGTGCCAGCAGCGGAGCCTGGACTAGCGGGGGAGATACGCAGTATTTT	CASSGAWTSGGDTQYF
NA	TRBV28	TRBJ2-5	NA	TGTGCCAGCAGTTCCCTGCCCAGGGATGTCGAAGAGACCCAGTACTTC	CASSSLPRDVEETQYF
NA	TRBV28	TRBJ2-7	NA	TGTGCCAGCAGTACGGGGTTCGAGCAGTACTTC	CASSTGFEQYF
once	TRBV10-3	TRBJ2-1	NA	TGTGCCATCAATGGCATGGGCGAAAGGTATCACAATGAGCAGTTCTTC	CAINGMGERYHNEQFF
NA	TRBV7-9	TRBJ2-6	TRBD1	TGTGCCAGCAGCCCTGGACAGGGGGCGCCTGGGGCCAACGTCCTGACTTTC	CASSPGQGAPGANVLTF
NA	TRBV27	TRBJ2-7	TRBD2	TGTGCCAGCAGTTTATACGCTAGCGGGAGCTACGAGCAGTACTTC	CASSLYASGSYEQYF
NA	TRBV19	TRBJ1-3	NA	TGTGCCAGTAGTATTTTACCTGGAAACACCATATATTTT	CASSILPGNTIYF
NA	TRBV7-3	TRBJ1-1	TRBD1	TGTGCCAGCAGCCTAACCGGGACAGGGAACACTGAAGCTTTCTTT	CASSLTGTGNTEAFF
once	TRBV5-1	TRBJ2-1	TRBD2	TGCGCCAGCAGCTTAACTAGCGTTAGCTCCTACAATGAGCAGTTCTTC	CASSLTSVSSYNEQFF
NA	TRBV7-2	TRBJ1-2	NA	TGTGCCAGCAGCAGCAGGGGAGTCTGGGGTGGCTACACCTTC	CASSSRGVWGGYTF
once	TRBV7-9	TRBJ2-1	NA	TGTGCCAGCAGCTCCGGGACCCGTAGCTCCTACAATGAGCAGTTCTTC	CASSSGTRSSYNEQFF
NA	TRBV6-5	TRBJ2-5	NA	TGTGCCAGCAGCGAGGGGTTGGAAGAGACCCAGTACTTC	CASSEGLEETQYF
NA	TRBV7-9	TRBJ2-5	NA	TGTGCCAGCAGCCCCCCGGGGGAAGAGACCCAGTACTTC	CASSPPGEETQYF
few	TRBV19	TRBJ1-3	NA	TGTGCCAGTAGGGGCTCTGGAAACACCATATATTTT	CASRGSGNTIYF
NA	TRBV4-1	TRBJ1-3	NA	TGCGCCAGCAGCCAAGACGGGGGAGTGGGAAACACCATATATTTT	CASSQDGGVGNTIYF
once	TRBV18	TRBJ1-5	NA	TGTGCCAGCTCACCACGTGAGGTTGGGCCGGGGTTGGTTCAAGTCACTCAGCCCCAGCATTTT	CASSPREVGPGLVQVTQPQHF
NA	TRBV5-6	TRBJ1-2	TRBD1	TGTGCCAGCAGCAATGGGTGGGGACAGGACTATGGCTACACCTTC	CASSNGWGQDYGYTF
NA	TRBV9	TRBJ1-2	TRBD1	TGTGCCAGCAGCTCTCGTCCCGGGACAGGGACCTATGGCTACACCTTC	CASSSRPGTGTYGYTF
NA	TRBV7-8	TRBJ2-3	TRBD1	TGTGCCAGCAGCTGGGACAGGGGGGAAAGGGATACGCAGTATTTT	CASSWDRGERDTQYF
NA	TRBV9	TRBJ2-7	TRBD2	TGTGCCAGCAGCGTCGGGACTAGCGGGATCTACGAGCAGTACTTC	CASSVGTSGIYEQYF
NA	TRBV27	TRBJ1-1	NA	TGTGCCAGCAGTTTATCGATGGACCAATGGCGGGGTGGCACTGAAGCTTTCTTT	CASSLSMDQWRGGTEAFF
once	TRBV9	TRBJ1-4	NA	TGTGCCAGCAGCGTTTCCGGGGGTGCTAATGAAAAACTGTTTTTT	CASSVSGGANEKLFF
NA	TRBV13	TRBJ2-2	TRBD1	TGTGCCAGCAGCTTGGGTGACAGGGGCCACACCGGGGAGCTGTTTTTT	CASSLGDRGHTGELFF
NA	TRBV11-2	TRBJ2-5	TRBD1	TGTGCCAGCAGCTTAGTTGGGACAGGGGGAGAGACCCAGTACTTC	CASSLVGTGGETQYF
NA	TRBV27	TRBJ1-4	NA	TGTGCCAGCAGTTTAATGGGCCTGATTAATGAAAAACTGTTTTTT	CASSLMGLINEKLFF
NA	TRBV7-2	TRBJ1-1	NA	TGTGCCAGCAGCTTAATCCAGGTTCTCCATGTGTTAGAAGCTTTCTTT	CASSLIQVLHVLEAFF
once	TRBV27	TRBJ1-1	NA	TGTGCCAGCAGATGGCAGGGGTATACTGAAGCTTTCTTT	CASRWQGYTEAFF
NA	TRBV27	TRBJ2-7	NA	TGTGCCAGCAGTTTTGAGGAGCGGAACTACGAGCAGTACTTC	CASSFEERNYEQYF
NA	TRBV27	TRBJ2-2	NA	TGTGCCAGCAGCCTCATGGACACCGGGGAGCTGTTTTTT	CASSLMDTGELFF
NA	TRBV7-9	TRBJ2-3	NA	TGTGCCAGCAGCTTAGGGCCAGTAATAAACACAGATACGCAGTATTTT	CASSLGPVINTDTQYF
NA	TRBV5-6	TRBJ2-7	NA	TGTGCCAGCAGCCCAACTGGGAGCTCCTACGAGCAGTACTTC	CASSPTGSSYEQYF
NA	TRBV27	TRBJ2-7	NA	TGTGCCAGCAGGGGGGCTCATCAAACCTACGAGCAGTACTTC	CASRGAHQTYEQYF
NA	TRBV18	TRBJ2-7	NA	TGTGCCAGCTCCCCGCCCCCCGGGTCACCCTACGAGCAGTACTTC	CASSPPPGSPYEQYF
NA	TRBV25-1	TRBJ2-6	NA	TGTGCCAGCGGTTCTCTCGGTAGCTCTGGGGCCAACGTCCTGACTTTC	CASGSLGSSGANVLTF
NA	TRBV9	TRBJ2-3	NA	TGTGCCAGCAGCCCGAGGGTTGGGGTAGTAACAGATACGCAGTATTTT	CASSPRVGVVTDTQYF
NA	TRBV6-5	TRBJ2-1	NA	TGTGCCAGCAGTTGGGGGGACGAGCAGTTCTTC	CASSWGDEQFF
NA	TRBV14	TRBJ2-7	NA	TGTGCCAGCAGCCAAGCGGAGTCTACCGAGCAGTACTTC	CASSQAESTEQYF
NA	TRBV4-1	TRBJ2-3	TRBD2	TGCGCCAGCAGCCAAGGGGAGGGGCTCACAGATACGCAGTATTTT	CASSQGEGLTDTQYF
NA	TRBV21-1	TRBJ1-5	NA	TGTGCCAGCAGCAAAGTAAGGCATTTTTTGGGCCAGCAGCCCCAGCATTTT	CASSKVRHFLGQQPQHF
NA	TRBV4-3	TRBJ1-1	TRBD1	TGCGCCAGCAGCCACTTTGGACAGGGTTTGAATGAAGCTTTCTTT	CASSHFGQGLNEAFF